This is a list of T cell receptor beta chains from one sample in a study of OX40 agonist ivuxolimab in advanced cancers. Repertoires were generated with immunoSEQ multiplex PCR, while TCRdb's copy carries only in-frame clones and drops some. The sample yields 35,000 to 50,000 clones, around 87% seen once. This material consisted of CD4+ or CD8+ T cells sorted from blood, taken in a trial of the OX40 agonist ivuxolimab. These receptors were collected from an adult with an advanced solid tumor such as melanoma, head and neck, liver or kidney cancer. Each CDR3 is given with its conserved first and last residue. Each record gives: V gene, J gene, D gene, clone size, CDR3 protein, CDR3 DNA. The D gene is left open where the match is weak. The listing skips clone size in some rows; elsewhere it reads once, few, many or a size class.

TRBV7-8	TRBJ2-2	-	-	CASREIILGGATGELFF	TGTGCCAGCAGGGAAATCATCCTGGGAGGAGCCACCGGGGAGCTGTTTTTT
TRBV5-4	TRBJ2-2	-	-	CASSFDRRTGELFF	TGTGCCAGCAGCTTTGACAGACGCACCGGGGAGCTGTTTTTT
TRBV29-1	TRBJ2-2	TRBD1	-	CSVGGQDRTGELFF	TGCAGCGTTGGGGGACAGGATCGGACCGGGGAGCTGTTTTTT
TRBV5-4	TRBJ1-1	-	-	CASRPAGGFTEAFF	TGTGCCAGCAGACCCGCCGGGGGCTTCACTGAAGCTTTCTTT
TRBV28	TRBJ2-5	-	-	CASSFAGTRETQYF	TGTGCCAGCAGTTTCGCCGGGACCCGAGAGACCCAGTACTTC
TRBV18	TRBJ1-5	-	-	CASSLQGNQPQHF	TGTGCCAGCTCACTCCAGGGAAATCAGCCCCAGCATTTT
TRBV28	TRBJ2-1	-	once	CASSSQAVHEQFF	TGTGCCAGCAGTTCCCAAGCCGTCCATGAGCAGTTCTTC
TRBV7-9	TRBJ1-5	TRBD1	few	CASSLGAGGSNQPQHF	TGTGCCAGCAGCTTAGGAGCAGGGGGTAGCAATCAGCCCCAGCATTTT
TRBV7-2	TRBJ2-5	TRBD1	-	CASSTGQGQETQYF	TGTGCCAGCAGCACGGGACAGGGGCAAGAGACCCAGTACTTC
TRBV19	TRBJ1-1	TRBD1	-	CASNLQGASGEAFF	TGTGCCAGCAATCTCCAGGGGGCGTCTGGCGAAGCTTTCTTT
TRBV15	TRBJ2-3	TRBD2	-	CATSMVAGVDTQYF	TGTGCCACCAGCATGGTTGCGGGGGTGGATACGCAGTATTTT
TRBV6-1	TRBJ1-2	-	-	CASLGRWSFNYGYTF	TGTGCCAGCCTAGGCAGATGGTCTTTTAACTATGGCTACACCTTC
TRBV19	TRBJ1-6	TRBD1	-	CASSPRTGEDSPLHF	TGTGCCAGTAGCCCCCGGACAGGGGAGGATTCACCCCTCCACTTT
TRBV5-4	TRBJ1-6	TRBD1	-	CASTGDRLNSPLHF	TGTGCCAGCACCGGGGACAGGTTAAATTCACCCCTCCACTTT
TRBV5-4	TRBJ1-1	-	-	CASRPRTVPNTEAFF	TGTGCCAGCAGACCACGGACAGTACCTAACACTGAAGCTTTCTTT
TRBV4-2	TRBJ2-3	-	-	CASSQDGELTQYF	TGTGCCAGCAGCCAAGATGGCGAGTTGACGCAGTATTTT
TRBV2	TRBJ2-2	-	-	CASREGAFIGELFF	TGTGCCAGCAGGGAAGGGGCATTTATCGGGGAGCTGTTTTTT
TRBV4-1	TRBJ1-4	-	-	CASSQNRFEKLFF	TGCGCCAGCAGCCAAAACCGCTTTGAAAAACTGTTTTTT
TRBV4-3	TRBJ1-2	TRBD1	once	CASSQFLGTENNYGYTF	TGCGCCAGCAGCCAATTTTTGGGGACAGAGAATAACTATGGCTACACCTTC
TRBV4-1	TRBJ2-5	TRBD1	-	CASSQDRGQRFLYQETQYF	TGCGCCAGCAGCCAAGACCGGGGACAGCGCTTTTTGTACCAAGAGACCCAGTACTTC
TRBV6-1	TRBJ2-3	-	-	CAIQTPTQYF	TGTGCCATTCAGACACCGACGCAGTATTTT
TRBV6-1	TRBJ2-3	TRBD1	-	CASAGTGGTDTQYF	TGTGCCAGTGCCGGGACAGGAGGCACAGATACGCAGTATTTT
TRBV4-2	TRBJ2-7	TRBD1	-	CASSPIRTGGPYEQYF	TGTGCCAGCAGCCCTATCCGGACAGGGGGGCCCTACGAGCAGTACTTC
TRBV19	TRBJ1-5	-	-	CASSWVSSNQPQHF	TGTGCCAGTAGTTGGGTCAGTAGCAATCAGCCCCAGCATTTT
TRBV2	TRBJ1-5	TRBD1	-	CASSYQGASNQPQHF	TGTGCCAGCAGTTACCAGGGGGCGAGCAATCAGCCCCAGCATTTT
TRBV11-2	TRBJ2-1	-	-	CASSSFGGGYNEQFF	TGTGCCAGCAGCTCTTTTGGTGGGGGATACAATGAGCAGTTCTTC
TRBV11-3	TRBJ2-5	TRBD2	-	CASSRGGASETQYF	TGTGCCAGCAGCCGCGGGGGGGCATCGGAGACCCAGTACTTC
TRBV5-6	TRBJ2-7	TRBD1	-	CASSPDGQGTYEQYF	TGTGCCAGCAGCCCGGACGGACAGGGAACCTACGAGCAGTACTTC
TRBV9	TRBJ2-7	-	-	CASSPKEDTLYDEQYF	TGTGCCAGCAGCCCAAAGGAGGATACCTTATACGACGAGCAGTACTTC
TRBV2	TRBJ2-1	TRBD2	-	CASSEDGGGYNEQFF	TGTGCCAGCAGTGAAGACGGGGGGGGATACAATGAGCAGTTCTTC